This T cell receptor (beta chain) was captured by sequencing in a study of OX40 agonist ivuxolimab in advanced cancers. Background on the study: Past anti-PD-1, anti-PD-L1 or anti-CTLA-4 therapy was accepted, and 40% had received some.

Turning to this clone: Its specificity is not known.

Individuals having autoimmune disease history or systemic immunosuppression were not enrolled. Sequencing used immunoSEQ multiplex PCR; TCRdb keeps in-frame clones, though not all of them. Among 70,000 to 85,000 clones, about 90% were seen once, and the ten largest hold more than 4.5%. Notes on the study in general: In the 0.1-3.0 mg/kg groups, partial responders showed among the lowest expansion. Part of the nonresponder group also had normalized T-cell clonal expansion that was low.

CDR1 MGHRA and CDR2 YSYEKL come from the germline V gene. CDR3 length: 14 amino acids. J gave up 2 bases and V 4 bases, and 4 bases lay outside the gene matches. Sample: CD4+ or CD8+ T cells sorted from blood, taken in a trial of the OX40 agonist ivuxolimab. The V and J genes are TRBV4-1 and TRBJ2-7, with 8 bases lining up with TRBD1. The clonotype comes from an adult with an advanced solid tumor such as melanoma, head and neck, liver or kidney cancer. CDR3 in amino acids: CASSPGQGAYEQYF. In nucleotides, the CDR3 is TGCGCCAGCAGCCCCGGACAGGGAGCCTACGAGCAGTACTTC.